This TCR beta chain stems from a study of T cells in localized non-small cell lung cancer. Overall study results and limits: It remains possible that heterogeneity exists, since only one tumor region was sequenced. Adjacent uninvolved lung tissue had the highest T cell clonality, exceeding tumor.

The V gene's germline CDR1 is MGHRA and CDR2 YSYEKL. This CDR3 has 14 residues. V was pared by 2 bases and J by 5 bases, with 12 bases between. This clone was counted once. Its cognate antigen is unknown. TCRdb's copy holds only in-frame clones and misses some; the assay was immunoSEQ multiplex PCR. Of under 30,000 clones detected, 89% appear once; the ten largest clones hold 10%. The sequence was obtained from a woman aged 35 to 69 with stage I lung adenocarcinoma. The genes are TRBV4-1 and TRBJ1-1; the D is unclear. The specimen comprised peripheral blood, sampled before any cancer treatment. The CDR3 nucleotides are TGCGCCAGCAGCCAAACCGGGGATGGTACTGAAGCTTTCTTT. Encoded protein: CASSQTGDGTEAFF.